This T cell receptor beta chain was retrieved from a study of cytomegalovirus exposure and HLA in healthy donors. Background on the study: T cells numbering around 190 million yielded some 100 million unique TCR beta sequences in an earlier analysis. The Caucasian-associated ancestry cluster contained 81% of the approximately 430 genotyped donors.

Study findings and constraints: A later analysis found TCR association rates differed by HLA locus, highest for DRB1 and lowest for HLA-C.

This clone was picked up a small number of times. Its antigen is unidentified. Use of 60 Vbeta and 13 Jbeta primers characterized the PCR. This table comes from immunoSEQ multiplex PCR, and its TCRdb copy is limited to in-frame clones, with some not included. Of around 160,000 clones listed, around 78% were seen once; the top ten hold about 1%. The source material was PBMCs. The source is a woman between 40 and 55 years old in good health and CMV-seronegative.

The CDR3 reads CASSVGGAQSFYGYTF. The DNA for the CDR3 is TGTGCCAGCAGCGTAGGAGGAGCGCAGTCTTTCTATGGCTACACCTTC. This chain uses TRBV9 with TRBJ1-2; D unclear. Germline assignment: CDR1 SGDLS and CDR2 YYNGEE. The length of the CDR3 is 16 residues. V shed 0 bases and J shed 4 bases, with 16 bases lying between them.